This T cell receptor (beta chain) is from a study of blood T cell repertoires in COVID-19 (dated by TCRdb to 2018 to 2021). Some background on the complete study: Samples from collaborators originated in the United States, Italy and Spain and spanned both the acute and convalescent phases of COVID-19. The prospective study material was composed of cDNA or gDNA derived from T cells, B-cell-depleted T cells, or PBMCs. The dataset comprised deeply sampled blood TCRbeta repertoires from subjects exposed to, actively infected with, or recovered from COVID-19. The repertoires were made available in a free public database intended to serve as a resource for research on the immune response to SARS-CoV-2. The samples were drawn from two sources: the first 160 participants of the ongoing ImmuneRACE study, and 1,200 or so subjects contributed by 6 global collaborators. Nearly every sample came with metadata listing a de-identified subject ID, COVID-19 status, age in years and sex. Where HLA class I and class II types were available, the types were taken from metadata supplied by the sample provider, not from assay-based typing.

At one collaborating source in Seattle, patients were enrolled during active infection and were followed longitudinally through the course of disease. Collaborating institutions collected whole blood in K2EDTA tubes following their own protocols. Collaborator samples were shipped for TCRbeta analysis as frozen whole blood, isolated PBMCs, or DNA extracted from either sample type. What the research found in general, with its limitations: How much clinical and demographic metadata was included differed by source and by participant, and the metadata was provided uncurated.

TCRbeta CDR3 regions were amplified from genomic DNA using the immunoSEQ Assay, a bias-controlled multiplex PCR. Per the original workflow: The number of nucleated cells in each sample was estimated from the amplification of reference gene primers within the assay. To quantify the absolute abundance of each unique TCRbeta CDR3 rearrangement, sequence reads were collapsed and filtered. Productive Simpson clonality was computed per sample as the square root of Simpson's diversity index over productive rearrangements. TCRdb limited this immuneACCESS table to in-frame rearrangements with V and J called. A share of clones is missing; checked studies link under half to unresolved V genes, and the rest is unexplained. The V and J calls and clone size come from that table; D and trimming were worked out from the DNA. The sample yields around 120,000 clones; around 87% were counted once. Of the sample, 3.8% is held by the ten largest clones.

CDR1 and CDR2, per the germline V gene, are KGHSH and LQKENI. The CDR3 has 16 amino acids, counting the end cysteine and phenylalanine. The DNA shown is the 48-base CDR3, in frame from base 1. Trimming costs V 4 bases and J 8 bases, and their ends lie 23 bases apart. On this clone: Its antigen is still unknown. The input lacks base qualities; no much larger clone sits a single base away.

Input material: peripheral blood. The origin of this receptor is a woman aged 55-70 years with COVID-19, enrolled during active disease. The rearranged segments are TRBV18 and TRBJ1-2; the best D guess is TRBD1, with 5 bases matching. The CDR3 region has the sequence CASSLPSGTASGGYTF. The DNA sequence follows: TGTGCCAGCTCACTCCCATCCGGGACTGCCTCGGGAGGCTACACCTTC.